Below, 16 T cell receptor beta chains from the same sample are listed, as sequenced in a study of blood T cell repertoires in COVID-19 (dated by TCRdb to the early 2020s). Receptor amplification or capture employed the immunoSEQ multiplex PCR assay. TCRdb limited this immuneACCESS table to in-frame rearrangements with V and J called. A share of clones is missing; checked studies link under half to unresolved V genes, and the rest is unexplained. In all, the sample holds about 160,000 clones, and 75% to 90% of those were seen once. 9.1% of the sample lies in the top ten. Sequenced sample: peripheral blood. These receptors came from a woman of 80 years or more with active or convalescent COVID-19.

The V call is TRBV4-3, the J call TRBJ1-2; the D gene is possibly TRBD1 (6 bases). The CDR3 extends over 16 amino acids. The germline V gene encodes CDR1 LGHNA and CDR2 YSLEER. The ends were cut back, 0 bases at V and 5 bases at J, with 16 bases in the middle. The DNA of the CDR3 is TGCGCCAGCAGCCAAGATGTCACAGGGAGCAAGTATGGCTACACCTTC. Protein: CASSQDVTGSKYGYTF.

The chain employs TRBV7-2 and TRBJ2-3; the match to TRBD2 covers 8 bases. In germline, CDR1 is SGHTA, CDR2 FQGNSA. The CDR3 sequence is 15 residues long. V lost 3 bases to trimming and J lost 4 bases; unmatched junction nucleotides: 6. The CDR3 bases are TGTGCCAGCAGCTTGATCGGGGGGGGAGCAGATACGCAGTATTTT. Protein product: CASSLIGGGADTQYF.

The CDR3 DNA sequence: TGCGCCAGCAGCGCCCTCCTCCCCAGGGGATCCATGAGCTCCTACAATGAGCAGTTCTTC. Its translation is CASSALLPRGSMSSYNEQFF. The chain is built from TRBV4-3 and TRBJ2-1, with a tentative D call TRBD1 (6 bases). Germline V gene sequence: CDR1 LGHNA, CDR2 YSLEER. There are 20 residues in the CDR3. The V gene lost 5 bases and the J gene lost 0 bases, with 26 bases spanning the gap.

The V call is TRBV7-9, the J call TRBJ1-3; D unresolved. The V gene's germline CDR1 is SEHNR and CDR2 FQNEAQ (reference sequence). The CDR3 totals 15 residues. V lost 4 bases and J 4 bases, leaving 14 bases between the germline ends. Here the CDR3 DNA reads TGTGCCAGCAGCTATATGGGCCCTGGGGGAAACACCATATATTTT. It specifies CASSYMGPGGNTIYF.

The CDR3: CASSIAADRRGGANVLTF. For the CDR3, the DNA is TGTGCCAGTAGTATAGCCGCGGACAGGCGAGGGGGGGCCAACGTCCTGACTTTC. This sequence joins TRBV19 and TRBJ2-6; 7 bases align to TRBD1. There are 18 residues in the CDR3. Germline assignment: CDR1 LNHDA and CDR2 SQIVND (reference sequence). V was clipped by 1 base and J by 4 bases; unmatched bases: 10.

This chain links TRBV18 with TRBJ1-6; TRBD1 matches at 7 bases. The CDR3 covers 16 residues. CDR1 is KGHSH, CDR2 LQKENI, per germline. V shed 1 base, J shed 4 bases, and the junction held 4 bases outside the gene matches. The CDR3 protein is CASSPQGAGYNSPLHF. DNA for the CDR3: TGTGCCAGCTCACCACAGGGGGCGGGGTATAATTCACCCCTCCACTTT.

V gene TRBV5-1 combines with J gene TRBJ1-4; 7 bases agree with TRBD1. This CDR3 spans 14 amino acids. The V and J ends lost 4 bases and 4 bases, in that order; junction bases with no gene match: 4. The germline V gene has CDR1 SGHRS and CDR2 YFSETQ. In DNA form, the CDR3 reads TGCGCCAGCAGCCGACAGGGAGTTAATGAAAAACTGTTTTTT. Its protein is CASSRQGVNEKLFF. The complete variable domain, with remaining parts taken from reference TRBV5-1 and TRBJ1-4, reads KAGVTQTPRYLIKTRGQQVTLSCSPISGHRSVSWYQQTPGQGLQFLFEYFSETQRNKGNFPGRFSGRQFSNSRSEMNVSTLELGDSALYLCASSRQGVNEKLFFGSGTQLSVL.

The CDR3 spells CASSSNLAGVDTQYF. CDR3 DNA sequence: TGTGCCAGCAGCTCGAACCTTGCGGGGGTAGATACGCAGTATTTT. J is TRBJ2-3 and V is TRBV5-4, with 7 bases aligning to TRBD2. The germline V gene has CDR1 SGHNT and CDR2 YYREEE (reference sequence). Trimming cost V 3 bases and J 5 bases; bases outside gene matches: 9. The CDR3 runs 15 residues.

The V call is TRBV15, the J call TRBJ2-1, with 14 bases matching TRBD2. The V gene end was trimmed by 4 bases and the J gene end by 6 bases; junction bases not matched to a gene: 5. The germline V gene encodes CDR1 LNHNV and CDR2 YYDKDF (reference sequence). This CDR3 is built from 16 residues. The CDR3 DNA is TGTGCCACCAGCATTGCGGGACTAGCGGGGGCCAATGAGCAGTTCTTC. Translated: CATSIAGLAGANEQFF.

The V and J genes are TRBV11-3 and TRBJ2-3, with D maybe TRBD2 (6 bases). CDR3 length: 13 amino acids. Germline CDR1 reads SGHNT; CDR2 reads YENEEA. Between the trimmed V and J ends, which lost 8 bases and 2 bases, there was a span of 11 bases. The CDR3 reads CASPGVPTDTQYF. Here the CDR3 DNA reads TGTGCCAGCCCGGGGGTCCCCACAGATACGCAGTATTTT.

This clone showed up just once. CDR3 in amino acids: CASSEGTVYGYTF. DNA of the CDR3: TGTGCCAGCAGTGAAGGGACAGTCTATGGCTACACCTTC. The rearrangement uses TRBV6-1 and TRBJ1-2; D is possibly TRBD1 (6 bases). This CDR3 contains 13 residues. V was cut by 1 base and J by 4 bases, with 7 bases left in between. Germline loops: CDR1 MNHNS, CDR2 SASEGT.

The rearrangement joins TRBV19 to TRBJ1-5; no firm D call. Germline values: CDR1 LNHDA, CDR2 SQIVND (reference sequence). This CDR3 comprises 16 residues. Trimming took 5 bases from V and 5 from J, leaving 19 bases between them. The CDR3 DNA reads TGTGCCAGTAGTCCCCTGAAAAAGAACCGGGATCAGCCCCAGCATTTT. Its protein is CASSPLKKNRDQPQHF.

V and J are TRBV28 and TRBJ2-7; 9 bases agree with TRBD1. The J segment lost 1 base and the V segment lost 4 bases, leaving 8 bases of the junction unmatched. Germline-derived CDR1 and CDR2 are MDHEN and SYDVKM. The CDR3 runs to 16 residues. CDR3 DNA sequence: TGTGCCAGCAGTTCCCCCTCCGGGACAGGGTCCTACGAGCAGTACTTC. Encoded protein: CASSSPSGTGSYEQYF.

This chain connects TRBV6-5 to TRBJ1-6; TRBD1 aligns across 8 bases. The V gene's germline CDR1 is MNHEY and CDR2 SVGAGI. With 5 bases clipped from V and 5 bases from J, the junction kept 5 bases outside the gene matches. CDR3 length: 15 amino acids. The DNA for the CDR3 is TGTGCCAGCAGTACGGGACAGGCGAATAATTCACCCCTCCACTTT. Translating it yields CASSTGQANNSPLHF.

The chain uses TRBV5-8 and TRBJ1-5, with D possibly matching TRBD1 (6 bases). CDR1 and CDR2 from the germline V gene are SGHTS and YDEGEE. This CDR3 region has 14 residues. Between the trimmed V and J ends, which lost 5 bases and 3 bases, there was a span of 12 bases. CDR3 coding DNA: TGTGCCAGCAGACGGGACACCCTCAATCAGCCCCAGCATTTT. It codes for CASRRDTLNQPQHF.

V and J are TRBV28 and TRBJ1-5; D is unclear. Germline values: CDR1 MDHEN, CDR2 SYDVKM. CDR3 length: 13 residues. Trimming cost V 8 bases and J 6 bases, with 14 bases left between them. As DNA, the CDR3 is TGTGCCAGCGGGAGTGTGGAAGGTCAGCCCCAGCATTTT. It codes for CASGSVEGQPQHF. The variable domain in full, with the rest retrieved from reference TRBV28 and TRBJ1-5, is DVKVTQSSRYLVKRTGEKVFLECVQDMDHENMFWYRQDPGLGLRLIYFSYDVKMKEKGDIPEGYSVSREKKERFSLILESASTNQTSMYLCASGSVEGQPQHFGDGTRLSIL.